These 15 T cell receptor beta chains were all obtained from the same sample, sequenced in a study of blood T cells in healthy people across ages. Primers used in a second PCR of about 7 to 11 cycles were a sample-barcoded 5' primer and a J-beta primer mix. TCRdb re-derived calls from the 5' RACE reads in MiXCR, one entry per CDR3 protein. The table has around 2 million distinct CDR3 sequences, 30% to 40% seen once; the top ten hold 23%. The sequenced sample consisted of blood. These receptors all come from a human donor in good health.

In the case of this clonotype: Mismatch with germline at one junction end may stem from a read error. This chain connects TRBV6-2 or TRBV6-3 to TRBJ2-1; a possible D gene is TRBD2 (5 bases). In germline, CDR1 is MNHEY, CDR2 SVGEGT. The length of the CDR3 is 16 residues. CDR3 in amino acids: CASSYQYSSWVSEQFF. Here the CDR3 DNA reads TGTGCCAGTAGTTACCAGTACTCTAGCTGGGTTAGTGAGCAGTTCTTC.

The gene calls are TRBV10-3 and TRBJ2-1; 9 nucleotides match TRBD1. The CDR3 spans 16 residues. Germline CDR1 reads ENHRY; CDR2 reads SYGVKD. V lost 3 bases to trimming and J lost 6 bases; unmatched junction nucleotides: 9. CDR3 sequence: CAISDSDRGIVNEQFF. The CDR3 region has the DNA TGTGCCATCAGTGATAGCGACAGGGGGATAGTCAATGAGCAGTTCTTC.

This chain connects TRBV24-1 to TRBJ2-3; TRBD1 or TRBD2 may be the D gene (5 bases each). Germline V gene lookup returns CDR1 KGHDR and CDR2 SFDVKD. The CDR3 covers 15 residues. V lost 7 bases and J lost 0, with 13 bases in between. The CDR3 reads CATSPFRGSTDTQYF. The CDR3 nucleotides read TGTGCCACCAGCCCCTTCCGGGGCAGCACAGATACGCAGTATTTT.

For this clonotype: A read error may account for a junction end that differs from germline. The V gene is TRBV2, the J gene TRBJ2-1; D assignment may be TRBD1 or TRBD2 (5 bases each). The CDR3 is made up of 11 amino acids. Per the germline V gene, CDR1 is SNHLY and CDR2 is FYNNEI. The CDR3 sequence: CASTVSTGQVF. In nucleotides, the CDR3 is TGTGCCAGCACCGTTTCTACGGGGCAGGTCTTC.

The chain is built from TRBV4-2 and TRBJ2-5; D tentatively reads TRBD1 or TRBD2 (6 bases each). The CDR3 has 17 amino acids. Trimming removed 4 bases from V and 2 bases from J, with 20 bases in between. CDR1 and CDR2 from the germline V gene are LGHNA and YNFKEQ. The CDR3 loop is CASSLHGGRERQETQYF. DNA for the CDR3: TGTGCCAGCAGCCTCCACGGGGGCAGGGAGAGGCAAGAGACCCAGTACTTC.

V and J are TRBV7-9 and TRBJ1-2, with 7 bases that match TRBD1. Germline V gives CDR1 SEHNR, CDR2 FQNEAQ (reference sequence). This CDR3 is 16 amino acids long. Unmatched junction bases numbered 15, after V lost 5 bases and J lost 6 bases. CDR3 nucleotides: TGTGCCAGCAGCCCACAGGGGCTGCGGGGGCTAGATGGCTACACCTTC. Encoded protein: CASSPQGLRGLDGYTF.

The J gene is TRBJ2-1, the V gene TRBV4-2; weak D call: TRBD2 (5 bases). The germline gives CDR1 LGHNA, CDR2 YNFKEQ. The length of the CDR3 is 15 residues. Trimming removed 1 base from V and 5 bases from J, with 12 bases in between. The CDR3 is CASSQVERLHNEQFF. The CDR3 nucleotides read TGTGCCAGCAGCCAAGTGGAGAGACTACACAATGAGCAGTTCTTC.

The chain combines TRBV20-1 with TRBJ2-6; tentatively, D is TRBD1 (6 bases). The CDR3 runs to 12 residues. From germline, CDR1 is DFQATT and CDR2 SNEGSKA (reference sequence). CDR3 region: CQGLGGANVLTF. CDR3 bases: TGCCAGGGGCTCGGAGGGGCCAACGTCCTGACTTTC.

There are a few counts of this clonotype. The chain carries TRBV5-1 and TRBJ2-3; 7 bases fit TRBD1. Germline lookup yields CDR1 SGHRS and CDR2 YFSETQ. V gave up 4 bases and J gave up 2 bases; unmatched junction bases: 7. The CDR3 loop spans 15 amino acids. The CDR3 sequence is CASSVLRGYTDTQYF. CDR3 nucleotides: TGCGCCAGCAGCGTCCTCAGGGGGTACACAGATACGCAGTATTTT.

The V gene is TRBV20-1, the J gene TRBJ2-3; D is uncertain. Deletions cut 5 bases from V and 2 bases from J, with 11 bases between. The CDR3 is 13 amino acids. Germline lookup yields CDR1 DFQATT and CDR2 SNEGSKA (reference sequence). CDR3 region: CSALIRATDTQYF. The CDR3 region has the DNA TGCAGTGCTCTTATCCGGGCCACAGATACGCAGTATTTT.

V is TRBV6-5 and J is TRBJ2-5, with TRBD1 matching 8 bases. With 4 bases clipped from V and 0 bases from J, the junction kept 1 base outside the gene matches. The CDR3 extends over 14 amino acids. Per the germline V gene, CDR1 is MNHEY and CDR2 is SVGAGI. The CDR3 spells CASSWGQDQETQYF. The DNA of the CDR3 is TGTGCCAGCAGTTGGGGACAGGACCAAGAGACCCAGTACTTC.

The CDR3 sequence: CSARWGLKEGNTEAFF. The CDR3 region has the DNA TGCAGTGCTAGGTGGGGACTCAAGGAAGGGAACACTGAAGCTTTCTTT. The V gene is TRBV20-1, the J gene TRBJ1-1, with TRBD1 as a possible D gene (5 bases). The V end was cut by 3 bases, the J end by 1 base, with 18 bases between. This CDR3 is built from 16 residues. Germline V gives CDR1 DFQATT, CDR2 SNEGSKA (reference sequence).

The chain carries TRBV25-1 and TRBJ2-7; 7 positions agree with TRBD1. Germline CDR1 reads MGHDK; CDR2 reads SYGVNS. J was trimmed by 3 bases and V by 0 bases; bases with no gene match: 8. The CDR3 has 16 residues. This chain's CDR3 is CASSEYITGEIYEQYF. CDR3 sequence (DNA): TGTGCCAGCAGTGAATATATAACAGGGGAAATCTACGAGCAGTACTTC.

In this sample, this clonotype turned up a few times. This chain links TRBV4-3 with TRBJ1-5, with 9 bases fitting TRBD1. The CDR3 is 15 amino acids. From germline, CDR1 is LGHNA and CDR2 YSLEER. The trim removed 1 base at V and 7 bases at J, leaving 5 bases unmatched. In DNA form, the CDR3 reads TGCGCCAGCAGCCAAGGAATGGGACAGGGACAGCCCCAGCATTTT. This gives the protein CASSQGMGQGQPQHF.

This clonotype was picked up one time. The chain employs TRBV28 and TRBJ2-4; the match to TRBD2 covers 13 bases. The tail of the sequence fits TRBJ2-7 better, so the J call may be wrong. The CDR3 loop spans 16 amino acids. Germline CDR1 and CDR2: MDHEN and SYDVKM. The CDR3 nucleotides are TGTGCCAGCAGTTTGTCGCGGACTAGCGGGGGCTACGAGCAGTACTTC. This gives the protein CASSLSRTSGGYEQYF.